The entry below describes one TCR beta chain. Its antigen is currently unknown. The sample originates from a study of T-cell memory formation after mild COVID-19. Background on the study: TCR clusters showed largely donor specificity. General study points: Whether day 37 second-wave clones are SARS-CoV-2-specific was not confirmed.

The CDR3 sequence is 14 residues long. V dropped 4 bases and J dropped 7 bases, with 16 bases sitting between them. Germline V CDR1 and CDR2: LGHDT, YNNKEL (reference sequence). With constant-segment primers, 5'RACE yielded cDNA libraries of TCR alpha and TCR beta that carried sample barcodes and UMIs. One entry per CDR3 protein, called by TCRdb with MiXCR from the 5' RACE reads. In the table there are more than 450,000 distinct CDR3 sequences, 15% to 20% of which are singletons. This rearrangement joins TRBV3-1 to TRBJ2-5; TRBD1 is a possible D gene (7 bases). This TCR came from an adult woman who had mild COVID-19 (a few samples of this study predate the infection). Cell type and time point are not known. The sequencing sample was made of PBMCs or a T cell subset sorted from them (not recorded which). In DNA, the CDR3 is TGTGCCAGCAGCCCTGAGGGGGCGCGGGGGACCCAGTACTTC. Translation: CASSPEGARGTQYF.